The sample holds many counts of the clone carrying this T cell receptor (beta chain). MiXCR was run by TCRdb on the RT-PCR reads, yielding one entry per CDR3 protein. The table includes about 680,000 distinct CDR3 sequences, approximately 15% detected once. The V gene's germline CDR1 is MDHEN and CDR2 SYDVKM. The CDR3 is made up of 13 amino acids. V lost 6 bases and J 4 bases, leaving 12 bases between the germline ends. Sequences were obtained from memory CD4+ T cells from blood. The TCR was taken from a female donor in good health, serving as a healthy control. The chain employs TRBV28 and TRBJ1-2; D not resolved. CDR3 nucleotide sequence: TGTGCCAGCAGCCCCGGTGGCCCCTATGGCTACACCTTC. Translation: CASSPGGPYGYTF.